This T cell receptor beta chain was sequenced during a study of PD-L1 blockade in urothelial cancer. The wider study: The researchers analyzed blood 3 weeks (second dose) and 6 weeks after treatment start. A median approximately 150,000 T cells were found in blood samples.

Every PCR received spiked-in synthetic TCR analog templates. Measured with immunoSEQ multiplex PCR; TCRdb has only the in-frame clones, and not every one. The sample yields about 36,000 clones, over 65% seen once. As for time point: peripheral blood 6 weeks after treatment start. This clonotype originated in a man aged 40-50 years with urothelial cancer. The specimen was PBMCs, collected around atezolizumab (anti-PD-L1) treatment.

This CDR3 reads CASSQEAWGGFNYEQYF. Here the CDR3 DNA reads TGTGCCAGCAGCCAAGAGGCTTGGGGGGGGTTCAATTACGAGCAGTACTTC. The rearrangement uses TRBV4-2 and TRBJ2-7; 7 bases match TRBD2. The J segment lost 4 bases and the V segment lost 0 bases, leaving 12 bases of the junction unmatched. Germline V lookup: CDR1 LGHNA, CDR2 YNFKEQ. The CDR3 has 17 amino acids.